One and the same sample provided the 28 T cell receptor beta chains below, sequenced in a study of long-term antiretroviral therapy in people with HIV. They ran version v3.0 of the immunoSEQ assay at survey level. Here immunoSEQ multiplex PCR was the method, and the copy in TCRdb shows in-frame clones only, minus some. The sample includes some 20,000 clones, over 60% of them seen just once. The specimen comprised unsorted PBMCs, sampled 0.5 years before starting antiretroviral therapy. Receptors were obtained from a man aged 18 to 35 with HIV.

V gene TRBV9 combines with J gene TRBJ2-3, with D possibly TRBD1 on 5 matching bases. Germline-derived CDR1 and CDR2 are SGDLS and YYNGEE. V dropped 1 base and J dropped 2 bases, with 11 bases sitting between them. The CDR3 runs 15 residues. CDR3 DNA sequence: TGTGCCAGCAGCGTACAGGGTCGAGTCACAGATACGCAGTATTTT. Translating it yields CASSVQGRVTDTQYF.

J is TRBJ1-1 and V is TRBV5-1; 7 positions match TRBD1. The CDR3 is 15 residues long. J was trimmed by 6 bases and V by 3 bases; bases with no gene match: 11. Germline values: CDR1 SGHRS, CDR2 YFSETQ. The CDR3, as DNA: TGCGCCAGCAGCTACGGGCGGTTCGGACAGGCTGAAGCTTTCTTT. Translation gives CASSYGRFGQAEAFF. The variable domain in full, with the rest retrieved from reference TRBV5-1 and TRBJ1-1, is KAGVTQTPRYLIKTRGQQVTLSCSPISGHRSVSWYQQTPGQGLQFLFEYFSETQRNKGNFPGRFSGRQFSNSRSEMNVSTLELGDSALYLCASSYGRFGQAEAFFGQGTRLTVV.

The chain couples TRBV13 to TRBJ2-1; 7 bases match TRBD2. Germline V gene sequence: CDR1 PRHDT, CDR2 FYEKMQ (reference sequence). V shed 7 bases, J shed 4 bases, and the junction held 10 bases outside the gene matches. The CDR3 covers 15 residues. CDR3 loop: CASTLSGEGYNEQFF. Here the CDR3 DNA reads TGTGCCAGCACTCTAAGTGGGGAGGGGTACAATGAGCAGTTCTTC.

The genes are TRBV13 and TRBJ1-1; D is ambiguous. The CDR3 has 14 amino acids. The V gene lost 4 bases and the J gene lost 6 bases, with 15 bases spanning the gap. The germline gives CDR1 PRHDT, CDR2 FYEKMQ (reference sequence). The chain's CDR3 is CASSSPNRFPEAFF. The DNA of the CDR3 is TGTGCCAGCAGCTCTCCGAACAGATTTCCTGAAGCTTTCTTT.

This clone was observed a few times. The rearrangement uses TRBV11-2 and TRBJ2-1; a weak D match, TRBD1 (6 bases). V was shortened by 3 bases and J by 9 bases, with 12 bases between the two germline ends. Germline CDR1 is SGHAT and CDR2 is FQNNGV. The CDR3 sequence is 13 residues long. The CDR3 nucleotides read TGTGCCAGCAGCTTCCAGGGGTACGGTGAGCAGTTCTTC. This encodes CASSFQGYGEQFF.

V usage is TRBV28 and J usage is TRBJ2-3; a weak D match, TRBD2 (5 bases). CDR1 MDHEN and CDR2 SYDVKM come from the germline V gene. V was clipped by 5 bases and J by 1 base, with 16 bases between them. CDR3 length: 16 residues. CDR3 in DNA: TGTGCCAGCAGTCACCCCATGGACTGGGGCACAGATACGCAGTATTTT. Its protein is CASSHPMDWGTDTQYF. The full variable domain, rest sourced from reference TRBV28 and TRBJ2-3, is DVKVTQSSRYLVKRTGEKVFLECVQDMDHENMFWYRQDPGLGLRLIYFSYDVKMKEKGDIPEGYSVSREKKERFSLILESASTNQTSMYLCASSHPMDWGTDTQYFGPGTRLTVL.

The chain combines TRBV5-5 with TRBJ2-3; no reliable D call. CDR1 and CDR2 (germline): SGHKS, YYEKEE (reference sequence). CDR3 length: 13 residues. Trimming took off 0 bases at V and 2 bases at J, with 4 bases between the two ends. CDR3 bases: TGTGCCAGCAGCTTGGGGCACACAGATACGCAGTATTTT. Residues: CASSLGHTDTQYF.

Only a few counts were recorded for this clone. The chain employs TRBV9 and TRBJ2-1, with 9 bases matching TRBD1. V lost 3 bases to trimming and J lost 9 bases; unmatched junction nucleotides: 10. Germline V gives CDR1 SGDLS, CDR2 YYNGEE. The CDR3 contains 15 residues. The CDR3: CASSAAGTGNSEQFF. The CDR3 coding sequence is TGTGCCAGCAGCGCCGCCGGGACAGGGAACAGTGAGCAGTTCTTC.

This sequence joins TRBV7-2 and TRBJ1-1; no clear D. CDR1 and CDR2 (germline): SGHTA, FQGNSA. The CDR3 sequence is 14 residues long. V was shortened by 4 bases and J by 3 bases, with 12 bases between the two germline ends. CDR3 in amino acids: CASSYKVGDTEAFF. The CDR3 nucleotides are TGTGCCAGCAGCTATAAGGTCGGGGACACTGAAGCTTTCTTT.

The chain recombines TRBV6-5 with TRBJ1-1; D may be TRBD1 (5 bases). This CDR3 is 14 amino acids long. Deletions cut 2 bases from V and 8 bases from J, with 15 bases between. CDR1 and CDR2 (germline): MNHEY, SVGAGI. The CDR3 DNA sequence: TGTGCCAGCAGTTACCGCCGGGGCCATTCCGAAGCTTTCTTT. This translates into CASSYRRGHSEAFF.

The chain recombines TRBV27 with TRBJ1-5; D remains ambiguous. The CDR3 consists of 14 residues. With 3 bases removed from V and 2 bases from J, the gap between germline ends came to 8 bases. CDR1 and CDR2 from the germline V gene are MNHEY and SMNVEV (reference sequence). DNA for the CDR3: TGTGCCAGCAGTTTGGCGCGGCGCAATCAGCCCCAGCATTTT. It specifies CASSLARRNQPQHF.

The V gene is TRBV29-1, the J gene TRBJ2-7, with 7 bases lining up with TRBD1. Per the germline V gene, CDR1 is SQVTM and CDR2 is ANQGSEA. The CDR3 sequence is 11 residues long. V gave up 3 bases and J gave up 6 bases; unmatched junction bases: 2. The CDR3 here is CSVDPGGEQYF. CDR3 sequence (DNA): TGCAGCGTTGACCCAGGGGGCGAGCAGTACTTC.

This clone was counted a single time. The CDR3, as DNA: TGTGCCAGCAGTTTCAGGGGCGATGGGACTGAAGCTTTCTTT. It is translated as CASSFRGDGTEAFF. The rearrangement uses TRBV28 and TRBJ1-1; tentatively, D is TRBD1 (6 bases). This CDR3 comprises 14 residues. The germline V and J ends were trimmed by 3 bases and 5 bases, with 13 bases remaining between them. Germline assignment: CDR1 MDHEN and CDR2 SYDVKM.

The chain combines TRBV2 with TRBJ2-1; D ambiguous. CDR3 length: 15 amino acids. V dropped 5 bases and J dropped 5 bases, with 16 bases sitting between them. Per germline, CDR1 SNHLY and CDR2 FYNNEI. The CDR3 region has the DNA TGTGCCAGCAGTTTCTTGGTAGACGGCGACAATGAGCAGTTCTTC. Its protein product is CASSFLVDGDNEQFF.

The chain employs TRBV5-1 and TRBJ2-3; 7 bases map to TRBD1. There are 16 residues in the CDR3. Germline V gives CDR1 SGHRS, CDR2 YFSETQ. Germline trimming cut 0 bases from V and 5 bases from J; bases unmatched to any gene: 9. The DNA for the CDR3 is TGCGCCAGCAGCTTGGGAGACAGGGCGATTGGAGATACGCAGTATTTT. It is translated as CASSLGDRAIGDTQYF.

This clone was seen more than once but under ten times. At one boundary the junction diverges from the germline segment, which might be a read error. This chain uses TRBV23-1 with TRBJ1-4, with D unclear. TRBV23-1 is an open reading frame, and its role is uncertain. The CDR3 contains 13 residues. CDR3 bases: TGCGCCAGCAGTCAATCCAGGTGGGGTCTTATCCAGTTT. This translates into CASSQSRWGLIQF.

The chain carries TRBV4-3 and TRBJ2-5; D possibly corresponds to TRBD1 (5 bases). CDR3 length: 15 amino acids. V was shortened by 0 bases and J by 4 bases, with 12 bases between the two germline ends. CDR1 LGHNA and CDR2 YSLEER come from the germline V gene. CDR3 nucleotides: TGCGCCAGCAGCCAAGATAGGACAACTGGAGAGACCCAGTACTTC. This encodes CASSQDRTTGETQYF.

The chain joins TRBV29-1 to TRBJ2-1; 8 nucleotides agree with TRBD2. Germline CDR1 SQVTM, CDR2 ANQGSEA. This CDR3 has 14 residues. The junction had 4 bases not matched to a gene; V was cut back by 2 bases and J by 4 bases. The CDR3 sequence: CSVESSGRYNEQFF. CDR3 DNA: TGCAGCGTTGAATCTAGCGGGCGATACAATGAGCAGTTCTTC.

The rearrangement uses TRBV7-6 and TRBJ2-1, with D maybe TRBD2 (6 bases). V shed 1 base and J shed 1 base, with 14 bases lying between them. The CDR3 extends over 17 amino acids. Per the germline V gene, CDR1 is SGHVS and CDR2 is FNYEAQ. This CDR3 is CASSLGGGTPSYNEQFF. Written as DNA, the CDR3 is TGTGCCAGCAGCTTAGGGGGCGGGACTCCGTCCTACAATGAGCAGTTCTTC.

This rearrangement joins TRBV4-3 to TRBJ2-7; D not resolved. Germline CDR1 and CDR2: LGHNA and YSLEER. The CDR3 runs 13 residues. The V end was cut by 1 base, the J end by 4 bases, with 8 bases between. For the CDR3, the DNA is TGCGCCAGCAGCCAAGGGCAATTTTACGAGCAGTACTTC. Amino acids: CASSQGQFYEQYF.

V usage is TRBV11-2 and J usage is TRBJ1-2; no definite D call. Trimming removed 4 bases from V and 4 bases from J, with 13 bases in between. CDR3 length equals 14 residues. Germline CDR1 is SGHAT and CDR2 is FQNNGV. The CDR3 region has the DNA TGTGCCAGCAGCTGGGAGTTAAACCTCTATGGCTACACCTTC. As protein: CASSWELNLYGYTF.

The rearrangement links TRBV28 to TRBJ1-2; D remains unclear. The CDR3 extends over 13 amino acids. CDR1 MDHEN and CDR2 SYDVKM come from the germline V gene. V was cut by 7 bases and J by 4 bases, with 13 bases left in between. DNA for the CDR3: TGTGCCAGCACCATTCGGGAACCCTATGGCTACACCTTC. It specifies CASTIREPYGYTF.

The V and J genes are TRBV27 and TRBJ1-2; 7 bases map to TRBD1. CDR1 and CDR2 (germline): MNHEY, SMNVEV (reference sequence). Losses at the gene ends were 6 bases for V and 3 bases for J; bases not matched to a gene: 7. CDR3 length: 14 amino acids. CDR3 sequence: CASRSFRGDYGYTF. The CDR3 DNA reads TGTGCCAGCAGATCCTTCAGGGGGGACTATGGCTACACCTTC.

The chain carries TRBV4-2 and TRBJ2-7, with D perhaps matching TRBD1 (5 bases). V was shortened by 0 bases and J by 0 bases, with 9 bases between the two germline ends. Germline V gene data show CDR1 as LGHNA and CDR2 as YNFKEQ. CDR3 length equals 15 residues. The CDR3 region has the DNA TGTGCCAGCAGCCAAGAAACAGGAAGCTCCTACGAGCAGTACTTC. Residues: CASSQETGSSYEQYF.

The chain employs TRBV6-4 and TRBJ2-3; 8 nucleotides align to TRBD2. Trimming removed 0 bases from V and 3 bases from J; junction bases left unmatched: 5. This CDR3 region has 16 residues. The V gene's germline CDR1 is MRHNA and CDR2 SNTAGT. CDR3 sequence (DNA): TGTGCCAGCAGTGACTCGAATAGCGGGGTAACAGATACGCAGTATTTT. Residues: CASSDSNSGVTDTQYF.

The genes are TRBV7-8 and TRBJ2-7, with D possibly matching TRBD2 (5 bases). CDR1 is SGHVS, CDR2 FQNEAQ, per germline. The CDR3 covers 13 residues. Trimming cost V 1 base and J 6 bases, with 10 bases left between them. CDR3 protein: CASSLGPGVEQYF. The DNA of the CDR3 is TGTGCCAGCAGCTTAGGGCCCGGGGTCGAGCAGTACTTC.

The genes are TRBV4-3 and TRBJ1-2; possibly TRBD1 for D (6 bases). CDR1 is LGHNA, CDR2 YSLEER, per germline. V was clipped by 3 bases and J by 6 bases, with 17 bases between them. This CDR3 spans 15 amino acids. CDR3 DNA: TGCGCCAGCAGCCAGGACCGGGGGGGGCGGGATGGCTACACCTTC. It encodes CASSQDRGGRDGYTF.

J is TRBJ1-2 and V is TRBV27; the match to TRBD1 covers 9 bases. In germline, CDR1 is MNHEY, CDR2 SMNVEV (reference sequence). With 2 bases clipped from V and 7 bases from J, the junction kept 14 bases outside the gene matches. The CDR3 runs 17 residues. CDR3 sequence (DNA): TGTGCCAGCAGTTTACGTTATGGGTACAGGGGGCCAGGTGGCTACACCTTC. This encodes CASSLRYGYRGPGGYTF.